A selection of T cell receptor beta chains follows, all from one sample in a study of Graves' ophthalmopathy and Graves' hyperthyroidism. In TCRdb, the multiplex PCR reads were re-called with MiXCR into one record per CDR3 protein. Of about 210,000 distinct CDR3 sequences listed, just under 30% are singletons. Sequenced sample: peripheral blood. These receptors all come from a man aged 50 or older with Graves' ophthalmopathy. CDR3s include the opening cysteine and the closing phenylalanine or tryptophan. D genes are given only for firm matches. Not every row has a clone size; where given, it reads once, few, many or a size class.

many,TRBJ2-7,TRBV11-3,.,CASSLAAVAAPEQYF,TGTGCCAGCAGCTTAGCAGCGGTTGCGGCCCCCGAGCAGTACTTC
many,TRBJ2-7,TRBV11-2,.,CASSPPGTFSYEQYF,TGTGCCAGCAGCCCACCTGGGACATTTTCCTACGAGCAGTACTTC
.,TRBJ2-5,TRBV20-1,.,CSALSRGETQYF,TGCAGTGCTCTTAGCCGGGGAGAGACCCAGTACTTC
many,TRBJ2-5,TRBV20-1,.,CSARERDTQETQYF,TGCAGTGCTAGAGAGCGGGATACCCAAGAGACCCAGTACTTC
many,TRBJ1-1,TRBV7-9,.,CASSLTRGAEAFF,TGTGCCAGCAGCTTAACTCGGGGCGCTGAAGCTTTCTTT
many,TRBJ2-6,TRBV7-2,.,CAGRYSGANVLTF,TGTGCCGGACGTTACTCTGGGGCCAACGTCCTGACTTTC
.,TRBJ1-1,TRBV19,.,CASGGAFF,TGTGCCAGTGGCGGAGCTTTCTTT
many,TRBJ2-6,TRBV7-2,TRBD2,CASSISGRVIGANVLTF,TGTGCCAGCAGCATTAGCGGGAGGGTGATTGGGGCCAACGTCCTGACTTTC
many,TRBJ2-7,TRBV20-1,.,CSAKDGPSYEQYF,TGCAGTGCTAAAGACGGTCCCTCCTACGAGCAGTACTTC
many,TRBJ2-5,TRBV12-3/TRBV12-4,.,CASSSGWQKETQYF,TGTGCCAGCAGTTCCGGGTGGCAGAAAGAGACCCAGTACTTC
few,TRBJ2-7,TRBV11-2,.,CASRSQGGTYEQYF,TGTGCCAGCAGGTCACAGGGGGGGACCTACGAGCAGTACTTC
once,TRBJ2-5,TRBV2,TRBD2,CASSDAGAETQYF,TGTGCCAGCAGTGATGCGGGAGCAGAGACCCAGTACTTC
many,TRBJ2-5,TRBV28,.,CASSLPGTLQETQYF,TGTGCCAGCAGTTTGCCCGGGACCCTCCAAGAGACCCAGTACTTC
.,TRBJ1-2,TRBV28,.,CASSLAILVGAHTF,TGTGCCAGCAGTTTAGCTATATTGGTGGGCGCGCACACCTTC
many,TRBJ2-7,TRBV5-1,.,CASSPLGAGRGEQYF,TGCGCCAGCAGCCCGCTTGGAGCGGGCCGCGGCGAGCAGTACTTC
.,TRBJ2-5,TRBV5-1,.,CASSLGPGGLVETQYF,TGCGCCAGCAGCTTAGGGCCAGGGGGGCTTGTGGAGACCCAGTACTTC
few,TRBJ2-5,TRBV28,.,CASSFNSLDRQLLETQYF,TGTGCCAGCAGTTTTAACTCACTCGACAGACAACTTTTAGAGACCCAGTACTTC
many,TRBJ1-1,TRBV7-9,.,CASSFPGAYEAFF,TGTGCCAGCAGCTTCCCAGGAGCCTACGAAGCTTTCTTT
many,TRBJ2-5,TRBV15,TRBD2,CATSRGLAGGQETQYF,TGTGCCACCAGCAGGGGACTAGCGGGAGGCCAAGAGACCCAGTACTTC
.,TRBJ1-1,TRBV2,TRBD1,CASRLYVLPGQGKAEAFF,TGTGCCAGCAGGTTATACGTTCTTCCGGGACAGGGTAAAGCTGAAGCTTTCTTT
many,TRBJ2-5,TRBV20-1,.,CSARDPSQKGGTQYF,TGCAGTGCTAGAGATCCTAGCCAGAAGGGCGGGACCCAGTACTTC
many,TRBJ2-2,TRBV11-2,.,CASNLEVGTGELFF,TGTGCCAGCAACTTGGAGGTGGGGACCGGGGAGCTGTTTTTT
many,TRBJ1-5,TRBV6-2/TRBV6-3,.,CASSPLRGDNQPQHF,TGTGCCAGCAGCCCCCTGAGGGGTGACAATCAGCCCCAGCATTTT
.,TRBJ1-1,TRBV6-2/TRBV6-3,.,CASSYSGAFF,TGTGCCAGCAGTTACTCTGGAGCTTTCTTT
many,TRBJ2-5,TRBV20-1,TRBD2,CSARYSGSVRETQYF,TGCAGTGCTAGATACAGCGGGAGTGTCCGGGAGACCCAGTACTTC
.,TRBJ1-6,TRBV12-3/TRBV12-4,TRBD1,CASSPRTGGNSPLHF,TGTGCCAGCAGTCCCCGGACAGGGGGTAATTCACCCCTCCACTTT
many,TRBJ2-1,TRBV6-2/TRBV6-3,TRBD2,CASHPRGRALDNEQFF,TGTGCCAGCCACCCTCGAGGGAGGGCCCTCGACAATGAGCAGTTCTTC